The 2 T cell receptor beta chains in this list originate from one sample, sequenced in a study of blood T cell repertoires in COVID-19 (dated by TCRdb to 2019 to 2021). Library preparation used the immunoSEQ multiplex PCR assay. TCRdb holds this immuneACCESS table with in-frame rearrangements only. Some clones are missing; in checked studies, unresolved V genes explain under half, and the rest has no known cause. Within this sample are about 36,000 clones, with about 81% of them counted one time only. Roughly 40% of the sample is in the top ten clones. The sample taken for sequencing was peripheral blood. The origin of the receptors is a human donor in a cohort sampled during active or convalescent COVID-19. The donor label of this sample is uncertain.

The CDR3 loop is CATSAGGTVQETQYF. The CDR3 bases are TGTGCCACCAGTGCCGGCGGGACAGTGCAAGAGACCCAGTACTTC. The chain couples TRBV24-1 to TRBJ2-5; possibly TRBD1 for D (7 bases). Germline values: CDR1 KGHDR, CDR2 SFDVKD. The length of the CDR3 is 15 residues. The V gene lost 5 bases and the J gene lost 2 bases, with 14 bases spanning the gap.

The table lists this clone with a few counts. V usage is TRBV4-3 and J usage is TRBJ1-4; 7 nucleotides agree with TRBD1. The CDR3 contains 14 residues. The V segment lost 7 bases and the J segment 2 bases; nucleotides outside the gene matches: 4. Germline CDR1 is LGHNA and CDR2 is YSLEER. The CDR3 bases are TGCGCCAGCAAGAAACAGGGGACTAATGAAAAACTGTTTTTT. Amino acids: CASKKQGTNEKLFF.